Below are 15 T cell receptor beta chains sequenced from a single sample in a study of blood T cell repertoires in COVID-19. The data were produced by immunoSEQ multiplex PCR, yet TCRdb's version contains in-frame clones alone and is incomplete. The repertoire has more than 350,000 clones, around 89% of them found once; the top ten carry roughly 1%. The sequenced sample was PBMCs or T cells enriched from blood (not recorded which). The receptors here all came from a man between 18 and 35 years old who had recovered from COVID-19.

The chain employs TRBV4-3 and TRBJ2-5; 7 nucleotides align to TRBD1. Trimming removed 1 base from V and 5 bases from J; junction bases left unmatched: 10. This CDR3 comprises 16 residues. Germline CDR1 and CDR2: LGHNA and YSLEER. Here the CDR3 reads CASSQGLRQGPETQYF. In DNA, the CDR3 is TGCGCCAGCAGCCAAGGCTTACGACAGGGCCCGGAGACCCAGTACTTC.

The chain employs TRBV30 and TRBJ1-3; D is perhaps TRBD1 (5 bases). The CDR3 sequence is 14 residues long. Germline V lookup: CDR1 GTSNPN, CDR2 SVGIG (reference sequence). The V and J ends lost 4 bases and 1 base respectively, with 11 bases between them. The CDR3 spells CAWIVPGSGNTIYF. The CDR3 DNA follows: TGTGCCTGGATCGTCCCAGGGTCTGGAAACACCATATATTTT.

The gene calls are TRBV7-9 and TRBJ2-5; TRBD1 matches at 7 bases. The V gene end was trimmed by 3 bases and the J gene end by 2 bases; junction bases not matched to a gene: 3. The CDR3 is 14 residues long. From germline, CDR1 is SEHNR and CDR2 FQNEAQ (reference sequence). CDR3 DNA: TGTGCCAGCAGCTTCGGGACAGATCAAGAGACCCAGTACTTC. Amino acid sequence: CASSFGTDQETQYF. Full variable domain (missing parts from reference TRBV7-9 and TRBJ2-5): DTGVSQNPRHKITKRGQNVTFRCDPISEHNRLYWYRQTLGQGPEFLTYFQNEAQLEKSRLLSDRFSAERPKGSFSTLEIQRTEQGDSAMYLCASSFGTDQETQYFGPGTRLLVL.

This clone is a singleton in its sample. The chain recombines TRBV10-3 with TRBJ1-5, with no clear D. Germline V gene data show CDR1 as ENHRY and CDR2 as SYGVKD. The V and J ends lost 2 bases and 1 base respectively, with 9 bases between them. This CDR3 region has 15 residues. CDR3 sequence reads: CAISEPRGSNQPQHF. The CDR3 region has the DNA TGTGCCATCAGTGAGCCACGAGGGAGCAATCAGCCCCAGCATTTT.

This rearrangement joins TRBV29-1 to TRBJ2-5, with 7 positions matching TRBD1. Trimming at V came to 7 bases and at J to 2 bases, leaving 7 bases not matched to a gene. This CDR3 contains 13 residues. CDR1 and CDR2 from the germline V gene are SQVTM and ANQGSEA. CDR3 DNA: TGCAGCGGGTCGGGACAGCCACAAGAGACCCAGTACTTC. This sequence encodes CSGSGQPQETQYF.

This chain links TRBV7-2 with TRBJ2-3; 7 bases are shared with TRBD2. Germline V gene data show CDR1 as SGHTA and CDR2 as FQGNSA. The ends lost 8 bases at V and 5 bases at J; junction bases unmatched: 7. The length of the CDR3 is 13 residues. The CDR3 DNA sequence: TGTGCCAGCCGCCCGCGGGGGATAGATACGCAGTATTTT. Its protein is CASRPRGIDTQYF.

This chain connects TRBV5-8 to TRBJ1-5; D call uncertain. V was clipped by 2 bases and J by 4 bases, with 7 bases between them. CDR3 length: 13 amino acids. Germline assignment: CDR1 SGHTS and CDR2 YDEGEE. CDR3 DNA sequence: TGTGCCAGCAGCTTAGCGGGAAATCAGCCCCAGCATTTT. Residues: CASSLAGNQPQHF.

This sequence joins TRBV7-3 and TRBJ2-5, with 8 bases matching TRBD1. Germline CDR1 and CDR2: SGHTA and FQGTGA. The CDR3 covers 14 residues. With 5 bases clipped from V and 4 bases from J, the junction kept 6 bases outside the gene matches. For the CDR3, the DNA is TGTGCCAGCAGCACGACAGGGGTCGGAGAGACCCAGTACTTC. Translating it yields CASSTTGVGETQYF.

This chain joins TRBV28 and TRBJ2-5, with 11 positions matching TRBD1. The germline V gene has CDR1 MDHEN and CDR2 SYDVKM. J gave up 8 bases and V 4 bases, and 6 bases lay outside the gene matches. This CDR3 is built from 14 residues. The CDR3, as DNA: TGTGCCAGCAGTTGGGGACAGGGGGTATTTACCCAGTACTTC. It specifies CASSWGQGVFTQYF. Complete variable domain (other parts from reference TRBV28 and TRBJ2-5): DVKVTQSSRYLVKRTGEKVFLECVQDMDHENMFWYRQDPGLGLRLIYFSYDVKMKEKGDIPEGYSVSREKKERFSLILESASTNQTSMYLCASSWGQGVFTQYFGPGTRLLVL.

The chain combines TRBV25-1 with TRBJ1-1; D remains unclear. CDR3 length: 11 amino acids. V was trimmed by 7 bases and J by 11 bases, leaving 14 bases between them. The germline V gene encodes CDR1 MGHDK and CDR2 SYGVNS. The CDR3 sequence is CASILGGLAFF. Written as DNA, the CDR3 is TGTGCCAGCATCTTGGGAGGTTTGGCTTTCTTT.

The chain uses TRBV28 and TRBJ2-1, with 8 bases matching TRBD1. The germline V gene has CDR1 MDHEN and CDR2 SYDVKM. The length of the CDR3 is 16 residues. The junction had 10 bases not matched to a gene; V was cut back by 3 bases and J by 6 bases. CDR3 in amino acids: CASSFSGQGRGNEQFF. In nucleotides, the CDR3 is TGTGCCAGCAGTTTTTCTGGACAGGGTCGTGGCAATGAGCAGTTCTTC.

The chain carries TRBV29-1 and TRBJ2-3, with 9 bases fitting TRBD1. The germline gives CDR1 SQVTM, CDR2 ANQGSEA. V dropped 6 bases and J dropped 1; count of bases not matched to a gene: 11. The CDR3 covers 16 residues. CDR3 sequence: CSVPSGWDRGTDTQYF. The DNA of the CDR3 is TGCAGCGTCCCTTCGGGGTGGGACAGGGGCACAGATACGCAGTATTTT.

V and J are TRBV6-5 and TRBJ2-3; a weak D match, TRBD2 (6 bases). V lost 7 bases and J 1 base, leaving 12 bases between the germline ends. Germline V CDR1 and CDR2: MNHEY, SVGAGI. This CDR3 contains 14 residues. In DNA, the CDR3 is TGTGCCAGCAAGGAGGGGTCGGGCACAGATACGCAGTATTTT. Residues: CASKEGSGTDTQYF.

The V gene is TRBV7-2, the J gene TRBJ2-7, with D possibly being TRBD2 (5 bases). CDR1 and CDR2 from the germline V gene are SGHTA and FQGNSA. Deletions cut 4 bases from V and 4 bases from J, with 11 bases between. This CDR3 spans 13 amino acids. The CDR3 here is CASSYGGLYEQYF. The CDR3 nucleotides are TGTGCCAGCAGCTACGGTGGACTTTACGAGCAGTACTTC.

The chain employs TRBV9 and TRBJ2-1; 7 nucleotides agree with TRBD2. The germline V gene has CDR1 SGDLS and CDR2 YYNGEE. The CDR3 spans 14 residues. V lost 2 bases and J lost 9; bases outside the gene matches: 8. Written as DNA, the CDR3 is TGTGCCAGCAGCGTTTTCGGGGGGAACGGTGAGCAGTTCTTC. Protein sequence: CASSVFGGNGEQFF.